The T cell receptor beta chain described here comes from a study of blood T cell repertoires in COVID-19. Study details: Acute and convalescent COVID-19 specimens originated in the United States, Italy and Spain. Sources were T cells, B-cell-depleted T cells, or PBMCs; the material itself was cDNA or gDNA.

The Seattle patients, enrolled during active infection, were followed longitudinally. A few counts support this clone. Within the sample, other DNA sequences also encode this same CDR3. Some clones are missing from TCRdb's copy, which holds only in-frame ones; the method was immunoSEQ multiplex PCR. This table has 270,000 or so clones, less than 90% appearing once. The CDR3 is 14 residues long. Germline CDR1 is MNHNY and CDR2 is SVGAGI (reference sequence). V shed 2 bases, J shed 5 bases, and the junction held 2 bases outside the gene matches. The sequenced material came from peripheral blood. The receptor was derived from a woman in her twenties or thirties with COVID-19, enrolled during active disease. The V and J genes are TRBV6-6 and TRBJ1-3, with 8 bases matching TRBD1. DNA of the CDR3: TGTGCCAGCAGTTACGACAGGGGAAGAAACACCATATATTTT. Amino acids: CASSYDRGRNTIYF.